These 19 T cell receptor beta chains were all obtained from the same sample, sequenced in a study of pediatric ulcerative colitis. TCRdb's copy holds only in-frame clones and misses some; the assay was immunoSEQ multiplex PCR. In the table there are roughly 30,000 clones, roughly 78% of which are singletons. Sequencing was done on a sample of blood. The receptor set was obtained from a boy under 18 with severe ulcerative colitis.

The genes are TRBV28 and TRBJ1-2, with D maybe TRBD1 (5 bases). Trimming pared 1 base from V and 2 bases from J, leaving 20 bases between. Germline CDR1 and CDR2: MDHEN and SYDVKM. The CDR3 covers 18 residues. This CDR3 reads CASSLSAVTGFANYGYTF. The CDR3 bases are TGTGCCAGCAGTTTATCAGCCGTAACAGGTTTTGCCAACTATGGCTACACCTTC.

This chain joins TRBV7-2 and TRBJ2-1, with 7 bases aligning to TRBD1. The germline V gene has CDR1 SGHTA and CDR2 FQGNSA. Losses at the gene ends were 3 bases for V and 2 bases for J; bases not matched to a gene: 10. The CDR3 length is 17 residues. For the CDR3, the DNA is TGTGCCAGCAGCTTCCGTACAGGGGCCTACACCTACAATGAGCAGTTCTTC. Residues: CASSFRTGAYTYNEQFF.

The chain has TRBV6-1 and TRBJ2-7; TRBD1 is a possible D gene (6 bases). Germline CDR1 and CDR2: MNHNS and SASEGT. The CDR3 is 15 amino acids. V was trimmed by 10 bases and J by 0 bases, leaving 19 bases between them. The CDR3 DNA is TGTGCCATCAAGGACAGTTTGAGTTACTCCTACGAGCAGTACTTC. It codes for CAIKDSLSYSYEQYF.

The chain has TRBV4-3 and TRBJ2-3; D is unclear. The CDR3 is 14 residues long. Germline CDR1 is LGHNA and CDR2 is YSLEER. The V end was cut by 1 base, the J end by 1 base, with 6 bases between. CDR3 loop: CASSQAPGTDTQYF. The CDR3 DNA reads as TGCGCCAGCAGCCAAGCGCCGGGCACAGATACGCAGTATTTT.

The rearrangement uses TRBV11-3 and TRBJ2-1, with unresolved D. Germline values: CDR1 SGHNT, CDR2 YENEEA. This CDR3 is built from 14 residues. Deletions cut 1 base from V and 7 bases from J, with 11 bases between. CDR3 protein: CASSLGRMGNEQFF. CDR3 DNA: TGTGCCAGCAGCTTAGGTCGAATGGGAAATGAGCAGTTCTTC.

The gene calls are TRBV7-9 and TRBJ2-3; D is unclear. The CDR3 extends over 13 amino acids. Trimming took 5 bases from V and 3 from J, leaving 9 bases between them. Germline CDR1 is SEHNR and CDR2 is FQNEAQ (reference sequence). The CDR3 DNA is TGTGCCAGCAGCCGCGCTGGAACAGATACGCAGTATTTT. Its protein product is CASSRAGTDTQYF.

The J gene is TRBJ2-3, the V gene TRBV7-2; no clear D gene. Germline V gene data show CDR1 as SGHTA and CDR2 as FQGNSA. This CDR3 region has 15 residues. The V and J ends lost 5 bases and 7 bases respectively, with 19 bases between them. CDR3 in amino acids: CASSVSRPMANTQYF. CDR3 in DNA: TGTGCCAGCAGCGTCTCCCGGCCCATGGCAAATACGCAGTATTTT.

V is TRBV29-1 and J is TRBJ1-2; D is unclear. CDR1 SQVTM and CDR2 ANQGSEA come from the germline V gene. The CDR3 consists of 11 residues. V lost 5 bases to trimming and J lost 12 bases, with 16 bases between them. The CDR3 DNA reads as TGCAGCGTTAAGGACCCGGTCGGCAACACCTTC. The encoded protein is CSVKDPVGNTF.

The chain joins TRBV5-4 to TRBJ1-2, with a possible D match to TRBD1 (5 bases). The CDR3 is 14 amino acids. V lost 0 bases and J lost 8, with 14 bases in between. Germline V lookup: CDR1 SGHNT, CDR2 YYREEE (reference sequence). The CDR3 loop is CASSLGRGDGGYTF. CDR3 nucleotide sequence: TGTGCCAGCAGCTTGGGCCGAGGGGATGGCGGCTACACCTTC.

Only one count was recorded for this clone. The J gene is TRBJ2-7, the V gene TRBV5-4; a possible D gene is TRBD2 (5 bases). The germline CDR1 and CDR2 sequences are SGHNT and YYREEE (reference sequence). V gave up 4 bases and J gave up 8 bases, with 13 bases separating them. The CDR3 covers 12 residues. The CDR3 loop is CASSPALGKQYF. The CDR3, as DNA: TGTGCCAGCAGCCCGGCCCTCGGGAAGCAGTACTTC. The full variable domain, with the rest looked up from reference TRBV5-4 and TRBJ2-7, is ETGVTQSPTHLIKTRGQQVTLRCSSQSGHNTVSWYQQALGQGPQFIFQYYREEENGRGNFPPRFSGLQFPNYSSELNVNALELDDSALYLCASSPALGKQYFGPGTRLTVT.

The chain uses TRBV11-2 and TRBJ1-1; 7 bases align to TRBD1. J lost 2 bases, V lost 2 bases, and 5 bases had no gene match. The CDR3 length is 15 residues. CDR1 SGHAT and CDR2 FQNNGV come from the germline V gene. Written as DNA, the CDR3 is TGTGCCAGCAGCTTACGAGGGACAGCAAACACTGAAGCTTTCTTT. It specifies CASSLRGTANTEAFF.

This clone was recorded once. The J gene is TRBJ2-5, the V gene TRBV5-6; no clear D gene. Germline assignment: CDR1 SGHDT and CDR2 YYEEEE. Trimming stripped 0 bases from V and 7 bases from J, with 13 bases between. CDR3 size: 14 residues. The CDR3 sequence: CASSLVPSRGTQYF. The CDR3 DNA reads as TGTGCCAGCAGCTTGGTGCCGTCTAGAGGGACCCAGTACTTC.

The genes are TRBV19 and TRBJ2-3, with 11 bases matching TRBD2. The germline V gene has CDR1 LNHDA and CDR2 SQIVND (reference sequence). V dropped 5 bases and J dropped 2; count of bases not matched to a gene: 6. The CDR3 is made up of 16 amino acids. Here the CDR3 reads CASSWVAGGITDTQYF. In nucleotides, the CDR3 is TGTGCCAGTAGTTGGGTAGCGGGGGGGATCACAGATACGCAGTATTTT.

The chain has TRBV15 and TRBJ2-4, with D perhaps matching TRBD2 (5 bases). Germline CDR1 reads LNHNV; CDR2 reads YYDKDF (reference sequence). The CDR3 loop spans 12 amino acids. V gave up 9 bases and J gave up 9 bases, with 15 bases separating them. The CDR3 protein is CATAVLGSIQYF. The CDR3 nucleotides read TGTGCCACAGCGGTGCTAGGGAGCATTCAGTACTTC.

The V and J genes are TRBV28 and TRBJ1-2; perhaps TRBD1 as D (6 bases). Germline V lookup: CDR1 MDHEN, CDR2 SYDVKM. The germline V and J ends were trimmed by 6 bases and 8 bases, with 13 bases remaining between them. The CDR3 is made up of 12 amino acids. CDR3 protein: CASRTGFGGYTF. CDR3 nucleotide sequence: TGTGCCAGCAGGACAGGATTCGGAGGCTACACCTTC.

The V call is TRBV4-2, the J call TRBJ2-3; 15 bases align to TRBD2. From germline, CDR1 is LGHNA and CDR2 YNFKEQ. With 1 base clipped from V and 4 bases from J, the junction kept 6 bases outside the gene matches. CDR3 length: 18 amino acids. CDR3 in DNA: TGTGCCAGCAGCCAAGGGACTAGCGGGGGGGCCCGTTCAGATACGCAGTATTTT. Translation gives CASSQGTSGGARSDTQYF.

The chain employs TRBV2 and TRBJ1-4; 9 bases align to TRBD1. This CDR3 spans 14 amino acids. Trimming cost V 8 bases and J 7 bases; bases outside gene matches: 8. Germline lookup yields CDR1 SNHLY and CDR2 FYNNEI. The CDR3 loop is CASLSGQGGEKLFF. CDR3 bases: TGTGCCAGCCTTTCGGGACAGGGCGGTGAAAAACTGTTTTTT.

This rearrangement joins TRBV28 to TRBJ1-1, with 7 bases matching TRBD1. Germline lookup yields CDR1 MDHEN and CDR2 SYDVKM. This CDR3 has 13 amino acids. V lost 7 bases and J lost 3; bases outside the gene matches: 5. CDR3 bases: TGTGCCAGCAAGAGAGGGGGCCACACTGAAGCTTTCTTT. The encoded protein is CASKRGGHTEAFF.

In nucleotides, the CDR3 is TGTGCCAGCAGTTCTACAGGGACCGAGCAGTACTTC. Its protein is CASSSTGTEQYF. This chain links TRBV11-1 with TRBJ2-7; D perhaps matches TRBD1 (6 bases). Germline V gene sequence: CDR1 SGHAT, CDR2 FQDESV (reference sequence). The CDR3 consists of 12 residues. V lost 6 bases and J lost 6, with 12 bases in between.